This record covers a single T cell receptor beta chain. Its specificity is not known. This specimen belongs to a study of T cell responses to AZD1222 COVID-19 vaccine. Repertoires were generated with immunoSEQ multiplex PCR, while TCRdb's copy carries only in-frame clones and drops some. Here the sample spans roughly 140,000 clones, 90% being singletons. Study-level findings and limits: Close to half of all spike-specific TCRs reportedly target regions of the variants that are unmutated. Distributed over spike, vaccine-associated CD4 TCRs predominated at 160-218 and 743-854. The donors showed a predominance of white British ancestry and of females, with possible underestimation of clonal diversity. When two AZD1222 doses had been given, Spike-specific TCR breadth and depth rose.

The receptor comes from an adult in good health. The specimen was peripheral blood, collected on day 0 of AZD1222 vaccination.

This CDR3 reads CASSSGRVNTEAFF. The CDR3 DNA is TGTGCCAGCAGCTCAGGACGGGTGAACACTGAAGCTTTCTTT. V and J are TRBV5-8 and TRBJ1-1; no definite D call. This CDR3 is 14 amino acids long. Germline V gene sequence: CDR1 SGHTS, CDR2 YDEGEE. Between the trimmed V and J ends, which lost 3 bases and 0 bases, there was a span of 9 bases.